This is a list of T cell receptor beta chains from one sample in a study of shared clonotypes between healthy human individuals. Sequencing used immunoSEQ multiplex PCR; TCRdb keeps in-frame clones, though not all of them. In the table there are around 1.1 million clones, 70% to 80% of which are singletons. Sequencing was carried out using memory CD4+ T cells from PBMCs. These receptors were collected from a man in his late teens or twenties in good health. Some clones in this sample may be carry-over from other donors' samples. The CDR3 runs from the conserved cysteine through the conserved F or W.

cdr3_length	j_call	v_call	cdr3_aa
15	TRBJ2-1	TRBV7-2	CASSLVGTSGNEQFF
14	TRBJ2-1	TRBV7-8	CASSLWTNYNEQFF
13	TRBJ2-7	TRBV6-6	CASSYGRAYEQYF
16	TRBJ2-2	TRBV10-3	CAISDGTKAATGELFF
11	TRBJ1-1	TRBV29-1	CSAGRDTEAFF
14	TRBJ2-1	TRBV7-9	CASDRGGSYNEQFF
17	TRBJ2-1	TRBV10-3	CAISDSSGGKVGNEQFF
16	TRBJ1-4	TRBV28	CASSPRPGTANEKLFF
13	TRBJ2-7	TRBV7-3	CASSRGTNYEQYF
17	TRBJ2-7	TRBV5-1	CASSPGLAGVKADEQYF
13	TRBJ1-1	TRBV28	CASSFDRPPRAFF
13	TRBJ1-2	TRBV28	CASSSQGANGYTF
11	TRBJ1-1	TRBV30	CAWSRAGEAFF
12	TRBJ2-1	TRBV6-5	CASISREGEQFF
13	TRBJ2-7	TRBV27	CASSWGNGFEQYF
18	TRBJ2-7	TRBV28	CASSLMLKARQGNNEQYF
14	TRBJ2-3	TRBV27	CASSLMAATDTQYF
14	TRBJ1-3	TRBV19	CASKRQGDGNTIYF
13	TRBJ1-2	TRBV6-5	CASHMTQWDGYTF
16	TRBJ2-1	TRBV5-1	CASSSASGSSYNEQFF
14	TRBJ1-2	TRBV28	CASSLLQENYGYTF
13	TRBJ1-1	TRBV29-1	CSVERALNTEAFF
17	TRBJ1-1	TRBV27	CASSLYSWGPKGTEAFF
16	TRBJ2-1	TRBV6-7	CASTPEGSRSYNEQFF
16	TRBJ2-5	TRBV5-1	CASSWPRTGEKETQYF
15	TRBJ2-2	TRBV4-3	CASSVRGPGTGELFF
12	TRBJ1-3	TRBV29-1	CSVSEAGNTIYF
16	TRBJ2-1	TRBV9	CASSPRTGLGDNEQFF
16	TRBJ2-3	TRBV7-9	CASSPRLAGYTDTQYF
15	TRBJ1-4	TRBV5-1	CASSSIQGTNEKLFF
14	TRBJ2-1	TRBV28	CASSQGGSYNEQFF
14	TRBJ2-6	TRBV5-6	CASSLRDSSNVLTF
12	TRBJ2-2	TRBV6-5	CASKPNTGELFF
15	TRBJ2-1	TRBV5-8	CASSSRQGRNNGQFF
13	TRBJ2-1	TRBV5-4	CASSLAPRGEQFF
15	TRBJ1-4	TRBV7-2	CASSPGGQGSEKLFF
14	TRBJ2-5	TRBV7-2	CASSLGGGKETQYF
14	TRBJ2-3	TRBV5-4	CASSPDLPGLTQYF
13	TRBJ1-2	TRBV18	CASSPDSNYGYTF
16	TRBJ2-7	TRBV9	CASSPYSPQDSYEQYF
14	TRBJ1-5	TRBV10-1	CASSESGGNQPQHF
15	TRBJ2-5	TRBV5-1	CASSTLAGGQETQYF
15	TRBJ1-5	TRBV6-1	CASRDQYNWYQPQHF
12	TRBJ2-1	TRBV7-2	CASGTSGEVEIF
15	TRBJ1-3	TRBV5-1	CASSLTGGSGNTIYF
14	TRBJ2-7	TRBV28	CASSPPGGRYEQYF
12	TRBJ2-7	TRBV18	CASSPPAYEQYF
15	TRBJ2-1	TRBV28	CASSKTSGRLNEQFF
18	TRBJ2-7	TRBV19	CASSPGLAGGRGGNEQYF
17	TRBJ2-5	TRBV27	CASRALGLAGGGETQYF
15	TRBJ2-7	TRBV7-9	CASSQGGLGSYEQYF
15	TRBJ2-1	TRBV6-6	CASSRTSDTYNEQFF
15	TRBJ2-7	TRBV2	CASNLAGKSSYEQYF